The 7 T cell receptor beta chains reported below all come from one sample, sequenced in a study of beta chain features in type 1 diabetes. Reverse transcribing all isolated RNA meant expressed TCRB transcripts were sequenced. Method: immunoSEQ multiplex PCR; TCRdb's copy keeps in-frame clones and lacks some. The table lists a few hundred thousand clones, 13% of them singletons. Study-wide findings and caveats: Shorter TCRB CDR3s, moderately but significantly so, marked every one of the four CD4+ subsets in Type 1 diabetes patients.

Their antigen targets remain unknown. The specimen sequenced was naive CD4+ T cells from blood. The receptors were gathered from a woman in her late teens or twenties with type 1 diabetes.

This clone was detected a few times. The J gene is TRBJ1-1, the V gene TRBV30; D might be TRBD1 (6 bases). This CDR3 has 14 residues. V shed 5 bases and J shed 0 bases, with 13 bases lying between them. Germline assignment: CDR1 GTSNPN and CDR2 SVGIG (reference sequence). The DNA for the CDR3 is TGTGCCTGGGGGAAGGGACACTTGAACACTGAAGCTTTCTTT. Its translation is CAWGKGHLNTEAFF.

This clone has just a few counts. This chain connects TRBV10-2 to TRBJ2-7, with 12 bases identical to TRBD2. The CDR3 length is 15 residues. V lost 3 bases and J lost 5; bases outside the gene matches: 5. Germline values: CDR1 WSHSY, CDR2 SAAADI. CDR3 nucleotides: TGCGCCAGCAGTGATCCTAGCGGGAGGGTCAACGAGCAGTACGTC. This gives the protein CASSDPSGRVNEQYV.

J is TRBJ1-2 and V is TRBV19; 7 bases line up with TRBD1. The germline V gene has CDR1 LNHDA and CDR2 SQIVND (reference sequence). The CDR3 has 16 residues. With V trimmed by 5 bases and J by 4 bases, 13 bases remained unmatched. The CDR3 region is CASSPPPGGRRYGYTF. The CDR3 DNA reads TGTGCCAGTAGTCCACCACCAGGGGGAAGACGCTATGGCTACACCTTC.

CDR3 in DNA: TGTGCCAGCAGGGCTAGCGGGAGAAATGAGCAGTTCTTC. This translates into CASRASGRNEQFF. This chain connects TRBV28 to TRBJ2-1; 10 bases agree with TRBD2. V shed 6 bases and J 7 bases; nucleotides not matched to a gene: 3. The CDR3 is 13 residues long. Per germline, CDR1 MDHEN and CDR2 SYDVKM.

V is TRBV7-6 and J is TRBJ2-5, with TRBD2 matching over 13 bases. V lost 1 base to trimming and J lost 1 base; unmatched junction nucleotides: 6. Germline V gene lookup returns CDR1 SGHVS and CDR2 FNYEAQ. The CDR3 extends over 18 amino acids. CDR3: CASSLVTSGRVSQETQYF. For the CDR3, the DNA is TGTGCCAGCAGCTTAGTTACTAGCGGGAGGGTTTCCCAAGAGACCCAGTACTTC.

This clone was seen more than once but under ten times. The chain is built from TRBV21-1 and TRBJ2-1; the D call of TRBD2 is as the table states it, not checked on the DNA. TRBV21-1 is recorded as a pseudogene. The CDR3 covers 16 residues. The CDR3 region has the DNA TGTGCCAGCAGCAAAGTGCTAGCGGGGGGCTACAATGAGCAGTTCTTC. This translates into CASSKVLAGGYNEQFF.

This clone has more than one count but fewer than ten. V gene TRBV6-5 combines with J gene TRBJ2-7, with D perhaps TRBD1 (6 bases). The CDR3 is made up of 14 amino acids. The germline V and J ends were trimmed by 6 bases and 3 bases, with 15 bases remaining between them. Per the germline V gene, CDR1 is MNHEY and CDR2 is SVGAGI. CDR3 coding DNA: TGTGCCAGCAGACTGACGACAGGCCACTACGAGCAGTACTTC. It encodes CASRLTTGHYEQYF.